These 3 T cell receptor beta chains were all obtained from the same sample, sequenced in a study of cytomegalovirus exposure and HLA in healthy donors. Both 60 Vbeta primers and 13 Jbeta primers went into the PCR. Assay used: immunoSEQ multiplex PCR; TCRdb lists only in-frame clones, some missing. This sample has 110,000 to 150,000 clones, with around 82% found just once. The source material was PBMCs. Receptors originate from a man between 35 and 55 years old in good health and CMV-seropositive.

V usage is TRBV27 and J usage is TRBJ2-7; a possible D gene is TRBD1 (6 bases). The germline V gene encodes CDR1 MNHEY and CDR2 SMNVEV (reference sequence). Trimming removed 3 bases from V and 0 bases from J, with 12 bases in between. CDR3 length: 15 amino acids. In DNA, the CDR3 is TGTGCCAGCAGTTTGGCAGGGGTCCCCTCCTACGAGCAGTACTTC. Its translation: CASSLAGVPSYEQYF.

In this sample, this clone turned up a few times. This chain's CDR3 is CASREPGQGNTEAFF. In DNA form, the CDR3 reads TGTGCCAGTAGGGAACCGGGACAGGGAAATACTGAAGCTTTCTTT. The chain employs TRBV19 and TRBJ1-1, with TRBD1 matching over 9 bases. Germline V lookup: CDR1 LNHDA, CDR2 SQIVND (reference sequence). The CDR3 covers 15 residues. V shed 6 bases and J 5 bases; nucleotides not matched to a gene: 10.

This clone was counted a single time. The chain couples TRBV20-1 to TRBJ2-1, with TRBD1 as a possible D gene (5 bases). This CDR3 region has 11 residues. V was trimmed by 6 bases and J by 11 bases, leaving 14 bases between them. Germline V CDR1 and CDR2: DFQATT, SNEGSKA (reference sequence). The CDR3 spells CSASRGPKQFF. CDR3 nucleotide sequence: TGCAGTGCCTCAAGGGGTCCTAAGCAGTTCTTC.